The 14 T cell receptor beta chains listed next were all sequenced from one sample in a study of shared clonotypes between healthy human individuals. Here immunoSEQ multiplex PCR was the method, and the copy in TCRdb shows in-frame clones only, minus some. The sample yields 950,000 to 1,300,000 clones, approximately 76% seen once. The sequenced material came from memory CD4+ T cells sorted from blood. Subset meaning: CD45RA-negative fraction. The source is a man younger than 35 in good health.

This CDR3 reads CASIRDRSTDTQYF. Here the CDR3 DNA reads TGTGCCAGCATCAGAGACAGGTCCACAGATACGCAGTATTTT. This chain joins TRBV2 and TRBJ2-3; TRBD1 might be the D (6 bases). The germline V and J ends were trimmed by 7 bases and 2 bases, with 13 bases remaining between them. The CDR3 is 14 residues long. Germline assignment: CDR1 SNHLY and CDR2 FYNNEI.

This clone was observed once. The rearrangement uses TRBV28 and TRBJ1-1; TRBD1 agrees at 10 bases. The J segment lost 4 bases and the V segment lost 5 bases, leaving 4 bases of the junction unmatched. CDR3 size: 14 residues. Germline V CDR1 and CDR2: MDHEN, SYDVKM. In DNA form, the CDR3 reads TGTGCCAGCAGTCAAGGGACAGGGGCCACTGAAGCTTTCTTT. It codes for CASSQGTGATEAFF. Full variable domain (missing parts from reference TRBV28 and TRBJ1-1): DVKVTQSSRYLVKRTGEKVFLECVQDMDHENMFWYRQDPGLGLRLIYFSYDVKMKEKGDIPEGYSVSREKKERFSLILESASTNQTSMYLCASSQGTGATEAFFGQGTRLTVV.

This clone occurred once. This chain's CDR3 is CASSSTLESYNEQFF. CDR3 in DNA: TGTGCCAGCAGCTCGACACTAGAATCCTACAATGAGCAGTTCTTC. The chain links TRBV7-2 to TRBJ2-1; D perhaps matches TRBD2 (5 bases). Germline CDR1 is SGHTA and CDR2 is FQGNSA. CDR3 length: 15 residues. V lost 4 bases, J lost 1 base, and 11 bases lay in between.

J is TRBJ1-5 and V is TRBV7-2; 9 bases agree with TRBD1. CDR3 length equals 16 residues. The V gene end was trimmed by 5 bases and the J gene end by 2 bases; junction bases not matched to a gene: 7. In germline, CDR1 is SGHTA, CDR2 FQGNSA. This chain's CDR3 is CASSPRTGDGNQPQHF. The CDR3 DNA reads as TGTGCCAGCAGCCCAAGGACAGGGGATGGCAATCAGCCCCAGCATTTT.

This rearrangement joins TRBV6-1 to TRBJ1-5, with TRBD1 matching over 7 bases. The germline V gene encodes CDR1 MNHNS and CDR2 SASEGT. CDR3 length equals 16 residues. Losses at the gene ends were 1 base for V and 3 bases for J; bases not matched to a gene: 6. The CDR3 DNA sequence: TGTGCCAGCAGTGAAGACAGGGGACGGGTCAATCAGCCCCAGCATTTT. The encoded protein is CASSEDRGRVNQPQHF.

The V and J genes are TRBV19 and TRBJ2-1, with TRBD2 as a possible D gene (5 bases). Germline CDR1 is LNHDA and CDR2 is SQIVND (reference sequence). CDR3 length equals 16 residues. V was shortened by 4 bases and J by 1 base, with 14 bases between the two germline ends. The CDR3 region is CASSTFKAVSYNEQFF. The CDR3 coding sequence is TGTGCCAGTAGTACTTTCAAAGCGGTGTCCTACAATGAGCAGTTCTTC.

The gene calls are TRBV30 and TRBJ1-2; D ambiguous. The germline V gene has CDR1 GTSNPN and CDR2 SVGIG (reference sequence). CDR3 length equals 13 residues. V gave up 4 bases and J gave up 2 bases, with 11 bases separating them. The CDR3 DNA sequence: TGTGCCTGGACCCCCCGGTTCAACTATGGCTACACCTTC. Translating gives CAWTPRFNYGYTF. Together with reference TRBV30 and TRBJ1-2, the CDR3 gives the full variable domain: SQTIHQWPATLVQPVGSPLSLECTVEGTSNPNLYWYRQAAGRGLQLLFYSVGIGQISSEVPQNLSASRPQDRQFILSSKKLLLSDSGFYLCAWTPRFNYGYTFGSGTRLTVV.

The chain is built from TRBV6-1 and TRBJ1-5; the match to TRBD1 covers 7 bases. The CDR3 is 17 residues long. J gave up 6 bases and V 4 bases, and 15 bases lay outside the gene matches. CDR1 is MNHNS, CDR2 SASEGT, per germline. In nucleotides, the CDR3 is TGTGCCAGCAGTGCATTTCTTCTGGGACAGATTACTCAGCCCCAGCATTTT. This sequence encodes CASSAFLLGQITQPQHF.

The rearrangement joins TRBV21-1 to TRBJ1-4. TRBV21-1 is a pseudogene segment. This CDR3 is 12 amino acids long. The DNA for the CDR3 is TGTGCCAGCAGCAAAGGATCTGCAAAACTGTTTTTT. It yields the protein CASSKGSAKLFF.

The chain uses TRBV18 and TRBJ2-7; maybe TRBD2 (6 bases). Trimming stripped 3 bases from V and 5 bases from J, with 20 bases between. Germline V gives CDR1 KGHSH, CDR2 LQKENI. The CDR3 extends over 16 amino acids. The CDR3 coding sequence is TGTGCCAGCTCACCGGTAACGGGACTCCTTGGCCACGAGCAGTACTTC. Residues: CASSPVTGLLGHEQYF.

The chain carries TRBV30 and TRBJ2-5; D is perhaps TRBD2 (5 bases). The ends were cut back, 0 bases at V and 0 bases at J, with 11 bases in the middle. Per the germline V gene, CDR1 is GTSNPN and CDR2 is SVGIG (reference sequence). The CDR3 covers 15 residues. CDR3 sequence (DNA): TGTGCCTGGAGTGTACTAGAACCGTACCAAGAGACCCAGTACTTC. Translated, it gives CAWSVLEPYQETQYF.

This chain's CDR3 is CAIGIWQSGLAGNTIYF. The CDR3 coding sequence is TGTGCCATCGGGATATGGCAGTCGGGCTTGGCTGGAAACACCATATATTTT. The gene calls are TRBV27 and TRBJ1-3; unclear D gene. V was cut by 10 bases and J by 2 bases, with 24 bases left in between. CDR1 and CDR2 (germline): MNHEY, SMNVEV (reference sequence). The CDR3 loop spans 17 amino acids.

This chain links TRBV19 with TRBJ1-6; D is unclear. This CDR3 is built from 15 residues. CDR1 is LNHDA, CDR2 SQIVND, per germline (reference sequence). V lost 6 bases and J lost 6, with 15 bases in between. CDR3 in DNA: TGTGCCAGTAGCTTAACGGGGATAGTTAATTCACCCCTCCACTTT. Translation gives CASSLTGIVNSPLHF. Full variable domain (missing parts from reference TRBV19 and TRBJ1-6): DGGITQSPKYLFRKEGQNVTLSCEQNLNHDAMYWYRQDPGQGLRLIYYSQIVNDFQKGDIAEGYSVSREKKESFPLTVTSAQKNPTAFYLCASSLTGIVNSPLHFGNGTRLTVT.

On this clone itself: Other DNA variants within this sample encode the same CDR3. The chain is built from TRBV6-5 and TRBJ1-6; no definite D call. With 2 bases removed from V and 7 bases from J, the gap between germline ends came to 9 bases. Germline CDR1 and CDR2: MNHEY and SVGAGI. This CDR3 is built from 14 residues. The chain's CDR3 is CASSYVAGNSPLHF. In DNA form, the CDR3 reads TGTGCCAGCAGTTACGTGGCCGGGAATTCACCCCTCCACTTT.